This is a list of T cell receptor beta chains from one sample in a study of blood T cells in healthy people across ages. In TCRdb, the 5' RACE reads were re-called with MiXCR into one record per CDR3 protein. The sample has some 860,000 distinct CDR3 sequences, 56% seen once. The sample taken for sequencing was blood. The receptors here all came from a man in his forties in good health. CDR3s include the opening cysteine and the closing phenylalanine or tryptophan. Fields, in order: V gene, D gene, clone size, CDR3 protein. D genes are given only for firm matches. Clone sizes are given selectively: once, few, many, or a class where the clone is expanded.

V: TRBV24-1; D: TRBD1; size: -; CDR3: CATSEQGSIQYF
V: TRBV28; D: TRBD2; size: -; CDR3: CASTSPGGSYEQYF
V: TRBV24-1; D: -; size: -; CDR3: CATSDSDYEQYF
V: TRBV9; D: -; size: few; CDR3: CASSVVGSDVETQYF
V: TRBV7-2; D: TRBD2; size: -; CDR3: CASSLVGLAGDEQYF
V: TRBV7-2; D: -; size: few; CDR3: CASSLGRISTDTQYF
V: TRBV28; D: -; size: -; CDR3: CASTQVNQPQHF
V: TRBV12-3/TRBV12-4; D: -; size: -; CDR3: CASSPKGYGTEAFF
V: TRBV4-1; D: -; size: -; CDR3: CASSQAFDDGYGYTF
V: TRBV10-2; D: TRBD2; size: -; CDR3: CASSDPLGSYPREQYF
V: TRBV7-9; D: -; size: -; CDR3: CVSSSRTEPSYEQYF
V: TRBV4-1; D: TRBD2; size: -; CDR3: CASSQLVTGVLGGQYF
V: TRBV13; D: TRBD2; size: few; CDR3: CASSTAGLAGDTQYF
V: TRBV15; D: -; size: -; CDR3: CATSREQKIYSNEQFF
V: TRBV6-2/TRBV6-3; D: -; size: -; CDR3: CASSYSRTESPQETQYF
V: TRBV4-2; D: -; size: -; CDR3: CASSHDSGANVLTF
V: TRBV20-1; D: TRBD2; size: few; CDR3: CSAAGAAGQETQYF
V: TRBV7-9; D: -; size: few; CDR3: CASSEKGIPYEQYF
V: TRBV3-1; D: -; size: -; CDR3: CASSFGSQGSDGYTF
V: TRBV5-1; D: TRBD2; size: -; CDR3: CASSSSLAGGSYEQYF
V: TRBV4-1; D: -; size: -; CDR3: CASSRQVGMVNEQFF
V: TRBV20-1; D: -; size: -; CDR3: CSARDKPVGLFNEQYF
V: TRBV5-6; D: TRBD2; size: few; CDR3: CASSLNGLAFTYEQYF
V: TRBV9; D: -; size: -; CDR3: CASSVAPSNTDTQYF
V: TRBV9; D: -; size: -; CDR3: CASSVVAGSLTDTQYF
V: TRBV7-2; D: -; size: once; CDR3: CASSRKGEYDEQYF
V: TRBV4-3; D: -; size: -; CDR3: CASSLSWPTSYEQYF
V: TRBV7-2; D: TRBD2; size: -; CDR3: CASSWGLDNEQFF
V: TRBV7-9; D: TRBD1; size: -; CDR3: CASSSTGTGNEKLFF
V: TRBV18; D: TRBD2; size: -; CDR3: CASSPGTSDEQYF
V: TRBV29-1; D: -; size: -; CDR3: CSVVDSSGANVLTF
V: TRBV29-1; D: TRBD2; size: -; CDR3: CSVEDQTSGGEETQYF
V: TRBV28; D: -; size: -; CDR3: CASRLTAEAFF
V: TRBV20-1; D: TRBD1; size: -; CDR3: CSASGQSISNEQFF
V: TRBV4-2; D: -; size: -; CDR3: CASSQDGGSTEAFF
V: TRBV28; D: -; size: once; CDR3: CASSPEWGTYEQYF
V: TRBV20-1; D: -; size: -; CDR3: CSALRSEEAFF
V: TRBV12-3/TRBV12-4; D: -; size: -; CDR3: CASSLTIPGATNEKLFF
V: TRBV9; D: -; size: -; CDR3: CASSVGSRGTYGYTF
V: TRBV6-2/TRBV6-3; D: -; size: -; CDR3: CASSYRSEGPTGEQYF
V: TRBV18; D: TRBD2; size: -; CDR3: CASSPSLAGDNEQFF
V: TRBV6-6; D: TRBD2; size: few; CDR3: CASSYDGGNYEQYF
V: TRBV20-1; D: -; size: -; CDR3: CSARSQSSYEQYF
V: TRBV15; D: TRBD1; size: -; CDR3: CATSRGLGQGGNEQFF
V: TRBV9; D: TRBD2; size: -; CDR3: CASSVSRGGPITDTQYF
V: TRBV25-1; D: TRBD1; size: -; CDR3: CASSGNRGCQAFF
V: TRBV5-1; D: -; size: -; CDR3: CASSWEGGSSYEQYF
V: TRBV27; D: -; size: -; CDR3: CASSTRDDTYEQYF
V: TRBV5-1; D: -; size: -; CDR3: CASSLGLPQETQYF
V: TRBV4-3; D: -; size: once; CDR3: CASSQDLDYGKKLFF